Following are 13 T cell receptor beta chains from one sample sequenced in a study of shared clonotypes between healthy human individuals. TCRdb keeps only in-frame clones here, not all; method: immunoSEQ multiplex PCR. The table records approximately 2.3 million clones, just over 90% of them present only once. The sample comprised naive CD4+ T cells from PBMCs. Subset meaning: CD45RA+ positively selected. These receptors originate from a man aged 18 to 30 in good health. Some clones in this sample may be carry-over from other donors' samples.

The chain uses TRBV5-5 and TRBJ2-2; either TRBD1 or TRBD2 may fit D (5 bases each). The V end lost 4 bases, the J end lost 5 bases, and 15 bases lay between the germline ends. CDR1 and CDR2 from the germline V gene are SGHKS and YYEKEE (reference sequence). CDR3 length equals 15 residues. The CDR3 region is CASSVGTLGTGELFF. In DNA form, the CDR3 reads TGTGCCAGCAGCGTCGGGACCCTGGGAACCGGGGAGCTGTTTTTT.

The chain employs TRBV6-6 and TRBJ2-7; 8 nucleotides match TRBD1. This CDR3 is built from 13 residues. Looked up from germline, CDR1 is MNHNY and CDR2 is SVGAGI (reference sequence). Trimming at V came to 7 bases and at J to 0 bases, leaving 2 bases not matched to a gene. CDR3 loop: CASTGTGSYEQYF. DNA of the CDR3: TGTGCCAGCACCGGGACAGGCTCCTACGAGCAGTACTTC.

The V gene is TRBV19, the J gene TRBJ1-5; no reliable D call. The V gene's germline CDR1 is LNHDA and CDR2 SQIVND (reference sequence). The length of the CDR3 is 13 residues. Trimming removed 3 bases from V and 10 bases from J, with 13 bases in between. CDR3 in amino acids: CASSISSLPPQHF. CDR3 bases: TGTGCCAGTAGTATTTCCTCCCTACCACCCCAGCATTTT.

The genes are TRBV27 and TRBJ1-2, with D perhaps TRBD1 (6 bases). CDR3 length: 15 amino acids. Germline assignment: CDR1 MNHEY and CDR2 SMNVEV (reference sequence). The V and J ends lost 2 bases and 5 bases respectively, with 15 bases between them. CDR3 in DNA: TGTGCCAGCAGTTTAGAGGGGGGCGGCAGATATGGCTACACCTTC. Translation gives CASSLEGGGRYGYTF.

The chain carries TRBV10-3 and TRBJ2-1; D is unclear. CDR3 length: 15 residues. Between the trimmed V and J ends, which lost 7 bases and 2 bases, there was a span of 15 bases. CDR1 is ENHRY, CDR2 SYGVKD, per germline. This CDR3 reads CAITPGAGTYNEQFF. CDR3 nucleotide sequence: TGTGCCATCACCCCTGGAGCAGGCACCTACAATGAGCAGTTCTTC.

Only one count was recorded for this clone. The chain recombines TRBV10-3 with TRBJ1-6; D ambiguous. V was pared by 4 bases and J by 8 bases, with 18 bases between. CDR3 length: 16 amino acids. Germline V lookup: CDR1 ENHRY, CDR2 SYGVKD. The CDR3 region has the DNA TGTGCCATCAGTGCCTCCGGACCTAACGGGGATTCACCCCTCCACTTT. This translates into CAISASGPNGDSPLHF.

The chain employs TRBV7-2 and TRBJ1-2; TRBD1 matches 7 bases. CDR1 and CDR2 from the germline V gene are SGHTA and FQGNSA. The J segment lost 4 bases and the V segment lost 1 base, leaving 12 bases of the junction unmatched. The CDR3 is made up of 17 amino acids. The CDR3 region is CASSLGPTGAAAYGYTF. The CDR3 DNA follows: TGTGCCAGCAGCTTAGGCCCCACAGGGGCTGCGGCCTATGGCTACACCTTC.

The rearrangement joins TRBV7-9 to TRBJ1-1; 9 bases align to TRBD1. Germline trimming cut 0 bases from V and 3 bases from J; bases unmatched to any gene: 8. Germline values: CDR1 SEHNR, CDR2 FQNEAQ (reference sequence). The CDR3 is 17 residues long. The CDR3 is CASSLADRGWLDTEAFF. CDR3 in DNA: TGTGCCAGCAGCTTAGCAGACAGGGGGTGGTTGGACACTGAAGCTTTCTTT.

The V and J genes are TRBV7-2 and TRBJ2-1; TRBD2 matches at 7 bases. CDR3 length equals 17 residues. Looked up from germline, CDR1 is SGHTA and CDR2 is FQGNSA. V was clipped by 4 bases and J by 2 bases; unmatched bases: 11. The CDR3 here is CASSSPPNGRTYNEQFF. The CDR3 nucleotides read TGTGCCAGCAGCTCACCCCCCAACGGGAGGACCTACAATGAGCAGTTCTTC.

This clone was seen once. This chain uses TRBV6-1 with TRBJ2-2, with unresolved D. Germline CDR1 MNHNS, CDR2 SASEGT. This CDR3 is 17 amino acids long. V shed 4 bases and J shed 2 bases, with 17 bases lying between them. The CDR3 nucleotides read TGTGCCAGCAGTGCGGCACCCGGAGTGATCAACACCGGGGAGCTGTTTTTT. This translates into CASSAAPGVINTGELFF.

The CDR3 reads CASSPAGTSGTLDLPYNEQFF. The CDR3 DNA follows: TGTGCCAGCAGCCCAGCCGGGACTAGCGGGACATTGGATCTCCCCTACAATGAGCAGTTCTTC. The V call is TRBV21-1, the J call TRBJ2-1; the D call of TRBD2 is as the table states it, not checked on the DNA. TRBV21-1 is termed a pseudogene. The CDR3 runs 21 residues.

This rearrangement joins TRBV7-3 to TRBJ2-1; tentatively, D is TRBD2 (5 bases). Germline CDR1 is SGHTA and CDR2 is FQGTGA. The ends were cut back, 3 bases at V and 4 bases at J, with 16 bases in the middle. CDR3 length equals 16 residues. The CDR3 protein is CASSFSAGDWYNEQFF. CDR3 DNA sequence: TGTGCCAGCAGCTTCTCGGCCGGGGATTGGTACAATGAGCAGTTCTTC. The full variable domain, completed using reference TRBV7-3 and TRBJ2-1, is GAGVSQTPSNKVTEKGKYVELRCDPISGHTALYWYRQSLGQGPEFLIYFQGTGAADDSGLPNDRFFAVRPEGSVSTLKIQRTERGDSAVYLCASSFSAGDWYNEQFFGPGTRLTVL.

V and J are TRBV29-1 and TRBJ1-1; D is unclear. Trimming took 4 bases from V and 4 from J, leaving 13 bases between them. The CDR3 has 13 amino acids. Looked up from germline, CDR1 is SQVTM and CDR2 is ANQGSEA. The CDR3, as DNA: TGCAGCGTTGCTGGCCGCTTAGGCACTGAAGCTTTCTTT. This gives the protein CSVAGRLGTEAFF. The full variable domain, with the rest looked up from reference TRBV29-1 and TRBJ1-1, is SAVISQKPSRDICQRGTSLTIQCQVDSQVTMMFWYRQQPGQSLTLIATANQGSEATYESGFVIDKFPISRPNLTFSTLTVSNMSPEDSSIYLCSVAGRLGTEAFFGQGTRLTVV.